This T cell receptor (beta chain) was retrieved from a study of T cell repertoires in cytomegalovirus infection. The sample holds many counts of this clonotype. J gave up 5 bases and V 4 bases, and 4 bases lay outside the gene matches. The CDR3 spans 14 residues. Germline CDR1 and CDR2: SEHNR and FQNEAQ (reference sequence). One entry per CDR3 protein, called by TCRdb with MiXCR from the reads. The repertoire includes 500,000 to 600,000 distinct CDR3 sequences, approximately 17% of them detected once, and more than 20% sits in the top ten. This receptor was identified in a human donor in good health (CMV status not recorded). Some clones in this sample may be carry-over from other donors' samples. V usage is TRBV7-9 and J usage is TRBJ2-3; 9 bases are a match to TRBD2. Input material: CD8+ T cells from PBMCs. The CDR3 sequence: CASSSSGGRDTQYF. In DNA form, the CDR3 reads TGTGCCAGCAGCTCCAGCGGGGGGAGAGATACGCAGTATTTT.